This T cell receptor beta chain was profiled in a study of glioma-infiltrating T cells. In the study overall: Blood libraries targeted roughly 4.5- to 10-fold coverage of roughly 1 million T cells. Study-wide results and limits: Patients with low tissue-blood divergence carried a signature set of shared blood CDR3 motifs.

In the case of this clonotype: No antigen is known for it.

The iRepertoire nested amplicon-rescue multiplex PCR amplified TCR alpha and beta CDR3s from RNA. MiXCR, applied by TCRdb to the multiplex PCR reads, yields one record per CDR3 protein. The sample has more than 300,000 distinct CDR3 sequences, approximately 42% seen once. The length of the CDR3 is 16 residues. V gave up 6 bases and J gave up 0 bases, with 16 bases separating them. Germline V gives CDR1 SGHTA, CDR2 FQGNSA. The rearrangement joins TRBV7-2 to TRBJ2-3; a possible D gene is TRBD2 (5 bases). This TCR was sampled from a human donor with low-grade glioma or glioblastoma, undergoing nonglioma brain surgery, or in good health (not recorded which). Sequencing used glioma tissue, nonneoplastic brain tissue, or PBMCs (not recorded which). The CDR3 region has the DNA TGTGCCAGCAGAGAAACAGCGGCCGCTAGCACAGATACGCAGTATTTT. Its protein product is CASRETAAASTDTQYF.